This T cell receptor beta chain was sequenced during a study of control samples from healthy donors and cancer patients. The germline V gene encodes CDR1 MNHEY and CDR2 SMNVEV (reference sequence). The CDR3 covers 14 residues. J was trimmed by 5 bases and V by 3 bases; bases with no gene match: 6. Some clones are missing from TCRdb's copy, which holds only in-frame ones; the method was immunoSEQ multiplex PCR. The profile shows about 220,000 clones, just under 95% of them singletons. The chain joins TRBV27 to TRBJ2-5; 7 nucleotides align to TRBD2. Sample: blood. This TCR came from a man aged 50 to 59 in good health. DNA of the CDR3: TGTGCCAGCAGTTTCCGGATGACTAGCGAGACCCAGTACTTC. Translating gives CASSFRMTSETQYF.